These 29 T cell receptor beta chains originate from one sample sequenced in a study of blood T cell repertoires in COVID-19. The table came from immunoSEQ multiplex PCR; TCRdb's copy has only in-frame clones and leaves some out. Of approximately 140,000 clones listed, around three quarters are singletons. Source material: peripheral blood. Source of these receptors: a man in his fifties with acute or convalescent COVID-19.

The V gene is TRBV3-1 (or the pseudogene TRBV3-2), the J gene TRBJ1-2; TRBD1 is a possible D gene (6 bases). Germline V gives CDR1 LGHDT, CDR2 YNNKEL (reference sequence). Trimming left V 3 bases short and J 4 bases short, with 12 bases between. The CDR3 has 14 amino acids. The CDR3 DNA follows: TGTGCCAGCAGCCATCCGGGGGGCTTCTATGGCTACACCTTC. Translating gives CASSHPGGFYGYTF.

The chain recombines TRBV18 with TRBJ2-7; 7 bases align to TRBD2. CDR1 and CDR2 from the germline V gene are KGHSH and LQKENI. The J segment lost 2 bases and the V segment lost 6 bases, leaving 7 bases of the junction unmatched. There are 14 residues in the CDR3. The CDR3 nucleotides read TGTGCCAGCTCCGCCAGCGGGGCCACCTACGAGCAGTACTTC. Encoded protein: CASSASGATYEQYF.

The CDR3 loop is CASSPATGRTGELFF. DNA of the CDR3: TGTGCCAGCTCACCAGCGACAGGGCGCACCGGGGAGCTGTTTTTT. V is TRBV18 and J is TRBJ2-2, with 7 bases identical to TRBD1. CDR1 and CDR2 from the germline V gene are KGHSH and LQKENI. V shed 2 bases, J shed 4 bases, and the junction held 4 bases outside the gene matches. The CDR3 covers 15 residues.

The V call is TRBV3-1 (or the pseudogene TRBV3-2), the J call TRBJ1-4, with 7 nucleotides matching TRBD1. J was trimmed by 3 bases and V by 4 bases; bases with no gene match: 8. Germline CDR1 LGHDT, CDR2 YNNKEL (reference sequence). This CDR3 is 16 amino acids long. In nucleotides, the CDR3 is TGTGCCAGCAGCCTCGCCGACAGGGCATCTAATGAAAAACTGTTTTTT. This gives the protein CASSLADRASNEKLFF.

This chain joins TRBV6-6 and TRBJ2-2, with D possibly TRBD2 on 5 matching bases. The CDR3 is made up of 16 amino acids. Trimming cost V 5 bases and J 7 bases, with 20 bases left between them. Germline V lookup: CDR1 MNHNY, CDR2 SVGAGI (reference sequence). DNA for the CDR3: TGTGCCAGCAGTCTCTTCCCAGGTCTGGGGAGCGGGGAGCTGTTTTTT. Its translation is CASSLFPGLGSGELFF.

The rearrangement links TRBV3-1 (or the pseudogene TRBV3-2) to TRBJ2-5, with D tentatively TRBD1 (6 bases). The V gene's germline CDR1 is LGHDT and CDR2 YNNKEL (reference sequence). Trimming took off 4 bases at V and 1 base at J, with 13 bases between the two ends. The CDR3 runs to 15 residues. CDR3 in DNA: TGTGCCAGCAGCCCGATGACAGGATTCCAAGAGACCCAGTACTTC. Amino acids: CASSPMTGFQETQYF.

The CDR3 loop is CASSSDRVVSPLHF. As DNA, the CDR3 is TGTGCCAGCAGCTCGGACAGGGTAGTTTCACCCCTCCACTTT. The chain recombines TRBV5-6 with TRBJ1-6; 8 bases line up with TRBD1. The CDR3 consists of 14 residues. V shed 3 bases and J 9 bases; nucleotides not matched to a gene: 5. CDR1 SGHDT and CDR2 YYEEEE come from the germline V gene.

The V gene is TRBV18, the J gene TRBJ1-2; D perhaps matches TRBD1 (5 bases). CDR3 length: 15 amino acids. V shed 2 bases and J shed 3 bases, with 13 bases lying between them. Per the germline V gene, CDR1 is KGHSH and CDR2 is LQKENI. CDR3 region: CASSPSRGNDYGYTF. The CDR3 DNA reads TGTGCCAGCTCACCATCGCGGGGGAATGACTATGGCTACACCTTC.

This chain connects TRBV5-1 to TRBJ1-4; a weak D match, TRBD1 (6 bases). CDR1 is SGHRS and CDR2 is YFSETQ in the germline V gene. V was cut by 4 bases and J by 6 bases, with 10 bases left in between. The CDR3 runs 13 residues. The CDR3 is CASSPRTDEKLFF. CDR3 DNA: TGCGCCAGCAGCCCCAGGACAGATGAAAAACTGTTTTTT. The full variable domain, rest sourced from reference TRBV5-1 and TRBJ1-4, is KAGVTQTPRYLIKTRGQQVTLSCSPISGHRSVSWYQQTPGQGLQFLFEYFSETQRNKGNFPGRFSGRQFSNSRSEMNVSTLELGDSALYLCASSPRTDEKLFFGSGTQLSVL.

This chain uses TRBV3-1 (or the pseudogene TRBV3-2) with TRBJ1-5; D is perhaps TRBD1 (5 bases). The CDR3 is 15 residues long. Trimming removed 1 base at V and 5 bases at J, with 12 bases between. Looked up from germline, CDR1 is LGHDT and CDR2 is YNNKEL (reference sequence). CDR3 nucleotides: TGTGCCAGCAGCCAAGGGTTTTGGGGCGATCAGCCCCAGCATTTT. Protein sequence: CASSQGFWGDQPQHF.

As regards this clone: Mismatch with germline at one junction end may stem from a read error. CDR3 sequence reads: CASSLSGQGVNF. Written as DNA, the CDR3 is TGTGCCAGCAGCTTATCGGGACAGGGTGTAAATTTT. The chain recombines TRBV11-2 with TRBJ2-3, with 9 bases fitting TRBD1. The CDR3 spans 12 residues. The germline gives CDR1 SGHAT, CDR2 FQNNGV.

The rearrangement links TRBV19 to TRBJ1-2; possibly TRBD1 for D (6 bases). Germline lookup yields CDR1 LNHDA and CDR2 SQIVND (reference sequence). V lost 0 bases, J lost 0 bases, and 8 bases lay in between. The CDR3 runs to 15 residues. The CDR3 DNA reads TGTGCCAGTAGTATAGATGGACAGTCTAACTATGGCTACACCTTC. Translated: CASSIDGQSNYGYTF.

This clone was observed a single time. The chain uses TRBV11-3 and TRBJ1-2; 7 bases align to TRBD1. The CDR3 consists of 14 residues. Germline CDR1 reads SGHNT; CDR2 reads YENEEA. The junction had 9 bases not matched to a gene; V was cut back by 5 bases and J by 6 bases. CDR3: CASSTRQGRHGYTF. CDR3 bases: TGTGCCAGCAGCACCCGACAGGGAAGGCATGGCTACACCTTC.

CDR3 DNA: TGTGCCAGCAGCTACCGACGGGAGAATTCACCCCTCCACTTT. It translates to CASSYRRENSPLHF. The rearrangement uses TRBV7-2 and TRBJ1-6; no firm D call. The V and J ends lost 4 bases and 7 bases respectively, with 11 bases between them. Germline assignment: CDR1 SGHTA and CDR2 FQGNSA. This CDR3 contains 14 residues.

This chain joins TRBV2 and TRBJ2-3; 14 bases align to TRBD2. The junction had 5 bases not matched to a gene; V was cut back by 6 bases and J by 3 bases. CDR3 length: 16 amino acids. Germline CDR1 and CDR2: SNHLY and FYNNEI. Here the CDR3 DNA reads TGTGCCAGCAGGAGACTAGCGGGGGGGCAGACAGATACGCAGTATTTT. Translation: CASRRLAGGQTDTQYF. The variable domain in full, completed from reference TRBV2 and TRBJ2-3, reads EPEVTQTPSHQVTQMGQEVILRCVPISNHLYFYWYRQILGQKVEFLVSFYNNEISEKSEIFDDQFSVERPDGSNFTLKIRSTKLEDSAMYFCASRRLAGGQTDTQYFGPGTRLTVL.

The chain carries TRBV19 and TRBJ2-2, with TRBD2 matching 15 bases. After removal of 3 bases from V and 4 bases from J, the junction contained 9 bases not matched to a gene. The germline V gene has CDR1 LNHDA and CDR2 SQIVND (reference sequence). This CDR3 comprises 19 residues. CDR3 residues: CASSIIGLAGGRGTGELFF. DNA for the CDR3: TGTGCCAGTAGTATCATAGGACTAGCGGGGGGGCGAGGCACCGGGGAGCTGTTTTTT.

The V and J genes are TRBV7-2 and TRBJ1-2, with 8 bases matching TRBD1. Germline lookup yields CDR1 SGHTA and CDR2 FQGNSA. V shed 5 bases, J shed 0 bases, and the junction held 11 bases outside the gene matches. The length of the CDR3 is 17 residues. In DNA form, the CDR3 reads TGTGCCAGCAGCCTAATCGACAGGGGTTTAGCTAACTATGGCTACACCTTC. It specifies CASSLIDRGLANYGYTF.

The chain combines TRBV11-2 with TRBJ1-1; 7 nucleotides line up with TRBD1. This CDR3 has 16 amino acids. Germline lookup yields CDR1 SGHAT and CDR2 FQNNGV. The ends lost 1 base at V and 0 bases at J; junction bases unmatched: 5. The CDR3 coding sequence is TGTGCCAGCAGCTTAGTAGTGGGACAGATGAACACTGAAGCTTTCTTT. It translates to CASSLVVGQMNTEAFF.

The J gene is TRBJ1-1, the V gene TRBV5-6; 11 positions match TRBD1. The CDR3 runs to 15 residues. Germline lookup yields CDR1 SGHDT and CDR2 YYEEEE. J lost 5 bases, V lost 4 bases, and 7 bases had no gene match. The CDR3 coding sequence is TGTGCCAGCAGCCGGACGGGACAGGGGGATACTGAAGCTTTCTTT. As protein: CASSRTGQGDTEAFF.

This clone was observed many times. The rearrangement uses TRBV7-6 and TRBJ1-5; D call uncertain. The V gene lost 1 base and the J gene lost 5 bases, with 12 bases spanning the gap. Germline V gene data show CDR1 as SGHVS and CDR2 as FNYEAQ. The CDR3 consists of 15 residues. CDR3 DNA sequence: TGTGCCAGCAGCTTAGACCGGACTCCCGATCAGCCCCAGCATTTT. Its protein product is CASSLDRTPDQPQHF.

The chain uses TRBV10-2 and TRBJ1-1; possible D gene TRBD1, 5 bases. The V and J ends lost 2 bases and 1 base respectively, with 8 bases between them. The CDR3 loop spans 14 amino acids. The germline CDR1 and CDR2 sequences are WSHSY and SAAADI. The DNA of the CDR3 is TGCGCCAGCAGTGAGCCGGGGGAGAACACTGAAGCTTTCTTT. Encoded protein: CASSEPGENTEAFF.

A few counts support this clone. The CDR3 protein is CASRGQDYEQYF. CDR3 sequence (DNA): TGTGCCAGTAGGGGACAGGACTACGAGCAGTACTTC. The chain uses TRBV19 and TRBJ2-7; 8 bases align to TRBD1. CDR1 LNHDA and CDR2 SQIVND come from the germline V gene (reference sequence). The V gene end was trimmed by 6 bases and the J gene end by 3 bases; junction bases not matched to a gene: 1. The CDR3 loop spans 12 amino acids.

The chain employs TRBV15 and TRBJ2-1; 8 positions match TRBD2. Trimming removed 7 bases from V and 0 bases from J; junction bases left unmatched: 8. CDR1 and CDR2 from the germline V gene are LNHNV and YYDKDF (reference sequence). This CDR3 comprises 16 residues. The chain's CDR3 is CATMPRRGASYNEQFF. CDR3 coding DNA: TGTGCCACCATGCCTAGGCGGGGGGCCTCCTACAATGAGCAGTTCTTC.

The genes are TRBV5-4 and TRBJ1-2; 10 bases are a match to TRBD1. This CDR3 comprises 15 residues. The trim removed 4 bases at V and 7 bases at J, leaving 10 bases unmatched. Per germline, CDR1 SGHNT and CDR2 YYREEE (reference sequence). DNA of the CDR3: TGTGCCAGCAGCGTGGCGGGACAGGGGTATGGTGGCTACACCTTC. It codes for CASSVAGQGYGGYTF.

This clone has only a few counts. The genes are TRBV7-6 and TRBJ1-6, with 8 nucleotides matching TRBD1. The CDR3 runs 16 residues. V shed 1 base and J 10 bases; nucleotides not matched to a gene: 9. Germline V lookup: CDR1 SGHVS, CDR2 FNYEAQ. The DNA for the CDR3 is TGTGCCAGCAGCTTAGGAACAGGGGGTAGTCGGTCACCCCTCCACTTT. Translation: CASSLGTGGSRSPLHF.

This chain connects TRBV18 to TRBJ2-3; a weak D match, TRBD1 (7 bases). The CDR3 is 18 amino acids. The V end lost 1 base, the J end lost 0 bases, and 17 bases lay between the germline ends. CDR1 is KGHSH and CDR2 is LQKENI in the germline V gene. CDR3 sequence: CASSPRLIAGGSTDTQYF. The DNA for the CDR3 is TGTGCCAGCTCACCACGGCTCATAGCAGGGGGGAGCACAGATACGCAGTATTTT. Full variable domain (remainder filled in from reference TRBV18 and TRBJ2-3): NAGVMQNPRHLVRRRGQEARLRCSPMKGHSHVYWYRQLPEEGLKFMVYLQKENIIDESGMPKERFSAEFPKEGPSILRIQQVVRGDSAAYFCASSPRLIAGGSTDTQYFGPGTRLTVL.

This clone was observed a handful of times. V and J are TRBV13 and TRBJ1-1; no clear D. The CDR3 sequence is 15 residues long. Per the germline V gene, CDR1 is PRHDT and CDR2 is FYEKMQ (reference sequence). The V and J ends lost 5 bases and 8 bases respectively, with 21 bases between them. The CDR3 reads CASSQHSLRVAEAFF. CDR3 sequence (DNA): TGTGCCAGCAGCCAACACTCGTTGAGGGTCGCGGAAGCTTTCTTT.

On this clone itself: The same CDR3 is also encoded by other DNA sequences in this sample. The chain recombines TRBV27 with TRBJ1-2; D possibly corresponds to TRBD1 (6 bases). The germline V gene has CDR1 MNHEY and CDR2 SMNVEV (reference sequence). This CDR3 has 13 residues. V lost 3 bases and J 8 bases, leaving 13 bases between the germline ends. The CDR3 sequence is CASSFLQGRGYTF. CDR3 bases: TGTGCCAGCAGTTTTTTACAGGGACGAGGCTACACCTTC.

CDR3 region: CASSELGALNTEAFF. The CDR3 coding sequence is TGTGCCAGCAGTGAATTAGGGGCTCTGAACACTGAAGCTTTCTTT. This chain uses TRBV25-1 with TRBJ1-1, with D possibly matching TRBD1 (5 bases). This CDR3 comprises 15 residues. V lost 1 base and J lost 0, with 9 bases in between. Per the germline V gene, CDR1 is MGHDK and CDR2 is SYGVNS.